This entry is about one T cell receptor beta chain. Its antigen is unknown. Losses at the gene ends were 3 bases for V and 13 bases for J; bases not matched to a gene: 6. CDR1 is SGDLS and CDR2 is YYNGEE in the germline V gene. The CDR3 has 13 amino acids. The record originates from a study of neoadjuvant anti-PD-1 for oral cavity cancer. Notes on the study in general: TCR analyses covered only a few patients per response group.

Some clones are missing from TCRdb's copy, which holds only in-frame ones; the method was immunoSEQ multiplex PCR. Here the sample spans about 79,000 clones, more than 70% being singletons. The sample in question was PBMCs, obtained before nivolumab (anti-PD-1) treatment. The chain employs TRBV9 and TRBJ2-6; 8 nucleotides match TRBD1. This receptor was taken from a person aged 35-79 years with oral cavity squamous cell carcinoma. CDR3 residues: CASSAGQATVLTF. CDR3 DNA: TGTGCCAGCAGCGCGGGACAGGCTACGGTCCTGACTTTC.